The 32 T cell receptor beta chains below come from one sample, sequenced in a study of cytomegalovirus exposure and HLA in healthy donors. The PCR was carried out with 60 Vbeta primers and 13 Jbeta primers. Assay: immunoSEQ multiplex PCR; the TCRdb copy retains only in-frame clones and omits some. The sample shows about 200,000 clones, around 80% of them seen only once. The sample comprised PBMCs. The receptors here all came from a man aged 40-55 years in good health and CMV-seropositive.

This chain's CDR3 is CASKWTVSYGYTF. CDR3 coding DNA: TGTGCCAGCAAATGGACAGTTTCGTATGGCTACACCTTC. The chain recombines TRBV2 with TRBJ1-2; possible D gene TRBD1, 6 bases. The CDR3 sequence is 13 residues long. Trimming took off 7 bases at V and 5 bases at J, with 14 bases between the two ends. Germline V gene data show CDR1 as SNHLY and CDR2 as FYNNEI.

This chain links TRBV19 with TRBJ2-1, with D possibly matching TRBD1 (5 bases). The CDR3 covers 16 residues. The V gene lost 2 bases and the J gene lost 0 bases, with 11 bases spanning the gap. CDR1 is LNHDA, CDR2 SQIVND, per germline (reference sequence). DNA for the CDR3: TGTGCCAGTAGTATACCAAGGGGAAGCTCCTACAATGAGCAGTTCTTC. Translated: CASSIPRGSSYNEQFF.

The chain joins TRBV5-1 to TRBJ2-1, with TRBD2 matching 12 bases. CDR3 length equals 17 residues. V was pared by 1 base and J by 9 bases, with 11 bases of the junction left unmatched. CDR1 SGHRS and CDR2 YFSETQ come from the germline V gene. The CDR3 DNA reads TGCGCCAGCAGCTTGTTATCGACTAGCGGGAGCGGGGCTGAGCAGTTCTTC. Its protein product is CASSLLSTSGSGAEQFF.

J is TRBJ2-7 and V is TRBV6-1, with TRBD1 identical over 7 bases. Unmatched junction bases numbered 3, after V lost 6 bases and J lost 1 base. Germline V gene sequence: CDR1 MNHNS, CDR2 SASEGT. This CDR3 is 13 amino acids long. This CDR3 is CASRGTDSYEQYF. The CDR3, as DNA: TGTGCCAGCAGGGGGACAGATTCCTACGAGCAGTACTTC.

V is TRBV5-1 and J is TRBJ2-6; no reliable D call. The CDR3 is 15 residues long. Trimming removed 0 bases at V and 0 bases at J, with 4 bases between. CDR1 is SGHRS and CDR2 is YFSETQ in the germline V gene. The CDR3 DNA reads TGCGCCAGCAGCTTGGCCGTCTCTGGGGCCAACGTCCTGACTTTC. Translation: CASSLAVSGANVLTF.

In this sample, this clone turned up once. The genes are TRBV18 and TRBJ2-3; 8 bases agree with TRBD2. Germline-derived CDR1 and CDR2 are KGHSH and LQKENI. The V gene end was trimmed by 3 bases and the J gene end by 4 bases; junction bases not matched to a gene: 6. This CDR3 has 15 residues. The CDR3 region is CASSPDGRAADTQYF. The DNA of the CDR3 is TGTGCCAGCTCACCTGACGGGAGGGCCGCAGATACGCAGTATTTT.

This rearrangement joins TRBV6-6 to TRBJ2-2; D unresolved. Germline V lookup: CDR1 MNHNY, CDR2 SVGAGI (reference sequence). V was pared by 0 bases and J by 8 bases, with 4 bases between. The CDR3 extends over 12 amino acids. The CDR3 DNA reads TGTGCCAGCAGTTACTCGAGGGGGGAGCTGTTTTTT. It codes for CASSYSRGELFF.

The chain employs TRBV5-1 and TRBJ1-1; 7 positions agree with TRBD1. The CDR3 extends over 15 amino acids. In germline, CDR1 is SGHRS, CDR2 YFSETQ. V dropped 2 bases and J dropped 8; count of bases not matched to a gene: 12. The CDR3 coding sequence is TGCGCCAGCAGCTTAAATGGGGACAGCCACGAGGAAGCTTTCTTT. Amino acid sequence: CASSLNGDSHEEAFF.

This clone was detected only once. This chain joins TRBV7-9 and TRBJ1-6, with 10 bases fitting TRBD1. Germline loops: CDR1 SEHNR, CDR2 FQNEAQ (reference sequence). The junction had 12 bases not matched to a gene; V was cut back by 9 bases and J by 7 bases. The CDR3 loop spans 16 amino acids. CDR3 region: CASSPDRGVINSPLHF. CDR3 nucleotides: TGTGCCAGTTCCCCGGACAGGGGGGTTATCAATTCACCCCTCCACTTT.

The rearrangement uses TRBV19 and TRBJ1-2; unclear D gene. The CDR3 contains 15 residues. Trimming took 7 bases from V and 4 from J, leaving 19 bases between them. Germline V gene sequence: CDR1 LNHDA, CDR2 SQIVND (reference sequence). The CDR3: CASTAPRVGSYGYTF. The CDR3 DNA reads TGTGCCAGTACCGCCCCCCGGGTCGGATCCTATGGCTACACCTTC.

The chain links TRBV4-3 to TRBJ2-2; TRBD1 aligns across 7 bases. The junction had 10 bases not matched to a gene; V was cut back by 4 bases and J by 5 bases. In germline, CDR1 is LGHNA, CDR2 YSLEER. The CDR3 length is 16 residues. The chain's CDR3 is CASSRLGTETTGELFF. In DNA form, the CDR3 reads TGCGCCAGCAGCCGCCTCGGGACAGAGACGACCGGGGAGCTGTTTTTT.

The chain combines TRBV29-1 with TRBJ2-5, with D hard to call. V lost 5 bases to trimming and J lost 5 bases, with 9 bases between them. There are 11 residues in the CDR3. Germline-derived CDR1 and CDR2 are SQVTM and ANQGSEA. The CDR3 DNA is TGCAGCGTTCTCCGGAGCGAGACCCAGTACTTC. Translating gives CSVLRSETQYF.

The rearrangement links TRBV6-5 to TRBJ1-3; D is possibly TRBD1 (5 bases). The germline V gene encodes CDR1 MNHEY and CDR2 SVGAGI. V lost 0 bases and J lost 5, with 14 bases in between. This CDR3 has 16 amino acids. CDR3 sequence (DNA): TGTGCCAGCAGTTACTCGACCCTTGGGGCCCGAAACACCATATATTTT. Translated, it gives CASSYSTLGARNTIYF.

The V call is TRBV5-1, the J call TRBJ1-3, with D hard to call. Germline V gene sequence: CDR1 SGHRS, CDR2 YFSETQ. The CDR3 loop spans 14 amino acids. V lost 0 bases, J lost 4 bases, and 8 bases lay in between. CDR3 nucleotides: TGCGCCAGCAGCTTGGGGCCAGAAGGAAACACCATATATTTT. Amino acids: CASSLGPEGNTIYF.

The chain uses TRBV5-1 and TRBJ1-4; maybe TRBD1 (6 bases). The germline gives CDR1 SGHRS, CDR2 YFSETQ. The CDR3 length is 15 residues. V was clipped by 0 bases and J by 8 bases, with 14 bases between them. The CDR3 bases are TGCGCCAGCAGCTTGGCTGTCAGGGGAGACGAAAAACTGTTTTTT. Translated, it gives CASSLAVRGDEKLFF.

The chain employs TRBV2 and TRBJ2-5, with 8 nucleotides matching TRBD1. In germline, CDR1 is SNHLY, CDR2 FYNNEI. This CDR3 comprises 14 residues. V was clipped by 3 bases and J by 4 bases; unmatched bases: 4. The CDR3 reads CASSDFGQGETQYF. The CDR3, as DNA: TGTGCCAGCAGTGATTTCGGACAGGGAGAGACCCAGTACTTC. The full variable domain, its missing parts supplied by reference TRBV2 and TRBJ2-5, is EPEVTQTPSHQVTQMGQEVILRCVPISNHLYFYWYRQILGQKVEFLVSFYNNEISEKSEIFDDQFSVERPDGSNFTLKIRSTKLEDSAMYFCASSDFGQGETQYFGPGTRLLVL.

This clone occurred a few times. The chain is built from TRBV30 and TRBJ1-2; D uncertain. This CDR3 region has 13 residues. The V end was cut by 0 bases, the J end by 4 bases, with 9 bases between. Germline V lookup: CDR1 GTSNPN, CDR2 SVGIG (reference sequence). CDR3 sequence (DNA): TGTGCCTGGAGTGTGCAGGTTGGCTATGGCTACACCTTC. This translates into CAWSVQVGYGYTF.

In its sample, this clone was seen a few times. The chain couples TRBV16 to TRBJ2-2, with unresolved D. The CDR3 contains 14 residues. Germline CDR1 is KGHSY and CDR2 is FQNENV. Trimming stripped 3 bases from V and 0 bases from J, with 5 bases between. The CDR3 nucleotides read TGTGCCAGCAGCCATTCGTCGAACACCGGGGAGCTGTTTTTT. Protein product: CASSHSSNTGELFF.

The chain joins TRBV6-1 to TRBJ2-7; 9 bases are a match to TRBD1. This CDR3 has 16 residues. Looked up from germline, CDR1 is MNHNS and CDR2 is SASEGT. V dropped 2 bases and J dropped 4; count of bases not matched to a gene: 9. As DNA, the CDR3 is TGTGCCAGCAGTGAAAAGGAGTGGACAGGGGAGTACGAGCAGTACTTC. Translated: CASSEKEWTGEYEQYF.

The chain carries TRBV28 and TRBJ2-2; D not certain. The CDR3 has 17 residues. Germline CDR1 and CDR2: MDHEN and SYDVKM. V was pared by 1 base and J by 0 bases, with 12 bases between. The CDR3 DNA reads TGTGCCAGCAGTTTATATAGTTCCAGGACGAACACCGGGGAGCTGTTTTTT. It codes for CASSLYSSRTNTGELFF.

This clone has a single count. CDR3 sequence: CASSLGLEAFF. The DNA of the CDR3 is TGTGCCAGCAGCTTAGGTCTTGAAGCTTTCTTT. The V call is TRBV7-2, the J call TRBJ1-1; D remains ambiguous. Germline V gene lookup returns CDR1 SGHTA and CDR2 FQGNSA. V lost 1 base and J lost 7, with 4 bases in between. CDR3 length: 11 amino acids.

The V call is TRBV7-9, the J call TRBJ1-1; D is perhaps TRBD1 (5 bases). The germline gives CDR1 SEHNR, CDR2 FQNEAQ (reference sequence). V was trimmed by 5 bases and J by 5 bases, leaving 21 bases between them. The CDR3 contains 16 residues. The CDR3 DNA sequence: TGTGCCAGCAGCCCCCCATCAGTCGGGGGGAATACTGAAGCTTTCTTT. Translation: CASSPPSVGGNTEAFF.

The chain combines TRBV5-4 with TRBJ1-2; 9 bases agree with TRBD1. CDR1 and CDR2 (germline): SGHNT, YYREEE (reference sequence). V was pared by 0 bases and J by 2 bases, with 2 bases of the junction left unmatched. The CDR3 sequence is 15 residues long. The CDR3 nucleotides are TGTGCCAGCAGCTTGGGGGGACAGGGCAACTATGGCTACACCTTC. The encoded protein is CASSLGGQGNYGYTF. The full variable domain, completed using reference TRBV5-4 and TRBJ1-2, is ETGVTQSPTHLIKTRGQQVTLRCSSQSGHNTVSWYQQALGQGPQFIFQYYREEENGRGNFPPRFSGLQFPNYSSELNVNALELDDSALYLCASSLGGQGNYGYTFGSGTRLTVV.

This clone was seen just once. The chain carries TRBV7-2 and TRBJ1-5; no definite D call. The CDR3 is 12 residues long. Between the trimmed V and J ends, which lost 2 bases and 3 bases, there was a span of 2 bases. CDR1 and CDR2 from the germline V gene are SGHTA and FQGNSA. Here the CDR3 reads CASSLYNQPQHF. The CDR3 DNA reads as TGTGCCAGCAGCTTATACAATCAGCCCCAGCATTTT.

CDR3 sequence: CATSIAGEQFF. DNA for the CDR3: TGTGCCACCAGTATAGCGGGCGAGCAGTTCTTC. V gene TRBV15 combines with J gene TRBJ2-1; TRBD2 matches 7 bases. Germline V CDR1 and CDR2: LNHNV, YYDKDF (reference sequence). V shed 6 bases, J shed 10 bases, and the junction held 3 bases outside the gene matches. This CDR3 contains 11 residues.

This chain links TRBV6-5 with TRBJ1-2; D perhaps matches TRBD1 (5 bases). Trimming took 5 bases from V and 7 from J, leaving 17 bases between them. Germline V gene lookup returns CDR1 MNHEY and CDR2 SVGAGI. This CDR3 has 14 residues. CDR3 sequence: CASSPPGRVGGYTF. The CDR3 bases are TGTGCCAGCAGTCCCCCAGGGAGGGTAGGTGGCTACACCTTC.

The V gene is TRBV5-6, the J gene TRBJ2-3, with a possible D match to TRBD2 (5 bases). V lost 1 base and J lost 6, with 6 bases in between. The CDR3 length is 12 residues. In germline, CDR1 is SGHDT, CDR2 YYEEEE. The CDR3 region is CASSLRRDTQYF. The CDR3 DNA follows: TGTGCCAGCAGCTTGCGGAGGGATACGCAGTATTTT. Combining the CDR3 with reference TRBV5-6 and TRBJ2-3 gives the whole variable domain DAGVTQSPTHLIKTRGQQVTLRCSPKSGHDTVSWYQQALGQGPQFIFQYYEEEERQRGNFPDRFSGHQFPNYSSELNVNALLLGDSALYLCASSLRRDTQYFGPGTRLTVL.

This chain links TRBV9 with TRBJ2-1, with a weak D call TRBD2 (6 bases). This CDR3 has 15 residues. Trimming cost V 0 bases and J 5 bases, with 12 bases left between them. In germline, CDR1 is SGDLS, CDR2 YYNGEE. The CDR3 here is CASSVVAAPNNEQFF. The CDR3 nucleotides are TGTGCCAGCAGCGTAGTAGCGGCCCCTAACAATGAGCAGTTCTTC. Full variable domain (remainder filled in from reference TRBV9 and TRBJ2-1): DSGVTQTPKHLITATGQRVTLRCSPRSGDLSVYWYQQSLDQGLQFLIQYYNGEERAKGNILERFSAQQFPDLHSELNLSSLELGDSALYFCASSVVAAPNNEQFFGPGTRLTVL.

The sample holds one count of this clone. The chain links TRBV28 to TRBJ2-3; 7 bases are a match to TRBD2. CDR1 is MDHEN, CDR2 SYDVKM, per germline. With 4 bases clipped from V and 2 bases from J, the junction kept 9 bases outside the gene matches. The CDR3 length is 16 residues. DNA of the CDR3: TGTGCCAGCAGTTCCTCTCTAGCGGTTATCACAGATACGCAGTATTTT. This sequence encodes CASSSSLAVITDTQYF. Combining the CDR3 with reference TRBV28 and TRBJ2-3 gives the whole variable domain DVKVTQSSRYLVKRTGEKVFLECVQDMDHENMFWYRQDPGLGLRLIYFSYDVKMKEKGDIPEGYSVSREKKERFSLILESASTNQTSMYLCASSSSLAVITDTQYFGPGTRLTVL.

This clone was counted a few times. The chain couples TRBV14 to TRBJ2-5; the D gene is possibly TRBD1 (5 bases). Germline assignment: CDR1 SGHDN and CDR2 FVKESK. CDR3 length: 15 amino acids. The V and J ends lost 4 bases and 2 bases respectively, with 14 bases between them. The CDR3 protein is CASSLGHELQETQYF. CDR3 sequence (DNA): TGTGCCAGCAGCCTTGGACATGAGTTACAAGAGACCCAGTACTTC.

Here the CDR3 reads CASSLEPSGSYEQYF. DNA for the CDR3: TGTGCCAGCAGCTTGGAACCTAGCGGGAGCTACGAGCAGTACTTC. The chain uses TRBV5-6 and TRBJ2-7, with 10 bases lining up with TRBD2. The junction had 3 bases not matched to a gene; V was cut back by 0 bases and J by 3 bases. Germline lookup yields CDR1 SGHDT and CDR2 YYEEEE. This CDR3 is built from 15 residues. Filled out from reference TRBV5-6 and TRBJ2-7, the complete variable domain reads DAGVTQSPTHLIKTRGQQVTLRCSPKSGHDTVSWYQQALGQGPQFIFQYYEEEERQRGNFPDRFSGHQFPNYSSELNVNALLLGDSALYLCASSLEPSGSYEQYFGPGTRLTVT.

The chain joins TRBV10-1 to TRBJ2-3, with 8 bases that match TRBD2. The CDR3 spans 15 residues. The trim removed 4 bases at V and 9 bases at J, leaving 12 bases unmatched. Per the germline V gene, CDR1 is WNHNN and CDR2 is SYGVQD (reference sequence). The chain's CDR3 is CASSATSGMSETQYF. CDR3 in DNA: TGCGCCAGCAGTGCCACTAGCGGTATGTCGGAAACGCAGTATTTT.